The rows below give T cell receptor beta chains drawn from one sample of a study of cytomegalovirus exposure and HLA in healthy donors. The assay was immunoSEQ multiplex PCR, and TCRdb's table has in-frame clones only and misses some. Altogether around 94,000 clones are present, less than 90% being singletons, with the ten largest covering 2.6%. Sequencing was performed on PBMCs. The receptors come from a man aged 40-49 years in good health and CMV-seronegative. CDR3s include the opening cysteine and the closing phenylalanine or tryptophan. Fields, in order: D gene, J gene, clone size, V gene, CDR3 DNA, CDR3 protein. A D gene is named only where the DNA matches it firmly. A clone size is listed for some rows: how often the clone was seen (once, few, many), or a class if it is expanded.

>.|TRBJ1-1|.|TRBV29-1
TGCAGCGGTAGGAGGGGCACTGAAGCTTTCTTT
CSGRRGTEAFF
>TRBD1|TRBJ1-6|.|TRBV7-9
TGTTCCAGCAGCCGGGACAGGAATGATTCACCCCTCCACTTT
CSSSRDRNDSPLHF
>.|TRBJ2-1|few|TRBV2
TGTGCCAGCAACTCTGTCGGGGAGCAGTTCTTC
CASNSVGEQFF
>TRBD2|TRBJ2-7|.|TRBV7-2
TGTGCCAGCAGCTTAGGCGGGGGGGCCTCCTACGAGCAGTACTTC
CASSLGGGASYEQYF
>TRBD1|TRBJ2-7|.|TRBV5-1
TGCGCCAGCAGCTTGGGTCAGGGGGACGAGCAGTACTTC
CASSLGQGDEQYF
>TRBD1|TRBJ2-1|few|TRBV15
TGTGCCACCAGCGGCCGGGACAGTCCCTACAATGAGCAGTTCTTC
CATSGRDSPYNEQFF
>TRBD1|TRBJ1-1|few|TRBV19
TGTGCCAGTAGGGGGACAGGGTCCTACACTGAAGCTTTCTTT
CASRGTGSYTEAFF
>.|TRBJ2-7|once|TRBV27
TGTGCCAGCAAGCAGGTGTCCGCTTCCCCCTACGAGCAGTACTTC
CASKQVSASPYEQYF
>.|TRBJ2-7|few|TRBV6-1
TGTGCCAGCAGTGCCAGCCACTCCAGAGGCGAGCAGTACTTC
CASSASHSRGEQYF
>TRBD2|TRBJ2-1|.|TRBV5-1
TGCGCCAGTCGCGCGGGGGGCAGTCTGGGTGAGCAGTTCTTC
CASRAGGSLGEQFF
>.|TRBJ1-2|.|TRBV23-1
TGCGCCAGCAGTCAGGAGGGCGGAAAGGGCTACACCTTC
CASSQEGGKGYTF
>TRBD1|TRBJ1-1|.|TRBV18
TGTGCCAGCTCACCGACAGGGGACAGGGACACTGAAGCTTTCTTT
CASSPTGDRDTEAFF
>.|TRBJ2-1|once|TRBV5-1
TGCGCCAGCAGCCCGACGGGGAATGAGCAGTTCTTC
CASSPTGNEQFF
>.|TRBJ1-2|.|TRBV19
TGTGCCACTTGGGCGACAGGCTATGGCTACACCTTC
CATWATGYGYTF
>.|TRBJ1-1|few|TRBV13
TGTGCCAGCAGCTTAGGATTTCGAGTTATGAACACTGAAGCTTTCTTT
CASSLGFRVMNTEAFF
>TRBD1|TRBJ2-5|.|TRBV13
TGTGCCAGCAGCCCTTGGGACAGACAAGAGACCCAGTACTTC
CASSPWDRQETQYF
>TRBD1|TRBJ2-1|once|TRBV7-9
TGTGCCAGCAGCTTGGGACAGTCATACAATGAGCAGTTCTTC
CASSLGQSYNEQFF
>TRBD2|TRBJ2-7|.|TRBV14
TGTGCCAGCAGCCTCACGGGGGAGGGGTCCTACGAGCAGTACTTC
CASSLTGEGSYEQYF
>.|TRBJ2-3|.|TRBV4-3
TGCGCCAGCAGCCGGGCTTGGGGGGATGGCACAGATACGCAGTATTTT
CASSRAWGDGTDTQYF
>.|TRBJ2-1|.|TRBV28
TGTGCCAGCCCCCCGGGCGTCGGGAGCTCCTACAATGAGCAGTTCTTC
CASPPGVGSSYNEQFF
>TRBD1|TRBJ1-1|.|TRBV6-6
TGTGCCAGCAGTGCCACGGACAGGATGAACACTGAAGCTTTCTTT
CASSATDRMNTEAFF
>.|TRBJ2-7|few|TRBV7-6
TGTGCCAGCAGCTTAGAGCTGGGCTCCTACGAGCAGTACTTC
CASSLELGSYEQYF
>.|TRBJ2-3|.|TRBV6-5
TGTGCCAGCAGGAAAGTTCGAGGCTTCACAGATACGCAGTATTTT
CASRKVRGFTDTQYF
>.|TRBJ2-2|.|TRBV19
TGTGCCAGTAGTTGGTCTACCAACACCGGGGAGCTGTTTTTT
CASSWSTNTGELFF
>.|TRBJ1-2|.|TRBV5-1
TGCGCCAGCAGTCTCCTAGGGGCAGGGGCTGGCTACACCTTC
CASSLLGAGAGYTF
>TRBD2|TRBJ2-2|.|TRBV7-6
TGTGCCAGCAGCTCAACGCCTAGCGGGGGGCTAGGCACCGGGGAGCTGTTTTTT
CASSSTPSGGLGTGELFF
>.|TRBJ1-6|.|TRBV9
TGTGCCAGCAGCGTAGCGTTTGGGGCCCTCAAGAGCGGGGCCCTCCACTTT
CASSVAFGALKSGALHF
>TRBD1|TRBJ1-5|few|TRBV27
TGTGCCAGCTCCCCCGGGACAGGGAGCAATCAGCCCCAGCATTTT
CASSPGTGSNQPQHF
>.|TRBJ2-3|.|TRBV21-1
TGTGCCAGCAGACGGGATACGCAGTATTTT
CASRRDTQYF
>TRBD1|TRBJ2-7|few|TRBV4-3
TGCGCCAGCAGCCACTCCTGGACAGGGAACTACGAGCAGTACTTC
CASSHSWTGNYEQYF
>.|TRBJ2-2|.|TRBV18
TGTGCCAGCTCACCACCGGCACGCGCGGACACCGGGGAGCTGTTTTTT
CASSPPARADTGELFF
>.|TRBJ1-2|once|TRBV7-9
TGTGCCAGCAGCTTACTAGGGGGGGGTCTGGGGACTCGGCTCACCTTC
CASSLLGGGLGTRLTF
>.|TRBJ1-3|.|TRBV11-2
TGTGCCAGCAGCCGGTCAAACACCATATATTTT
CASSRSNTIYF
>TRBD2|TRBJ2-5|.|TRBV5-6
TGTGCCAGCAGCTTGGGATTATACGGGACTAGCGGTCAAGAGACCCAGTACTTC
CASSLGLYGTSGQETQYF
>.|TRBJ1-2|.|TRBV19
TGTGCCAGTAAGTCGGGGTTCTATGGCTACACCTTC
CASKSGFYGYTF
>TRBD1|TRBJ2-3|few|TRBV5-1
TGCGCCAGTTCTAAGGACAGGGCTGGCACAGATACGCAGTATTTT
CASSKDRAGTDTQYF
>TRBD1|TRBJ1-3|few|TRBV19
TGTGCCAGTACCCCCAACAGGGGGCCGACTGGAAACACCATATATTTT
CASTPNRGPTGNTIYF
>.|TRBJ2-4|.|TRBV11-1
TGTGCCAGCAGCTCCCTTTCCGGGCAGGGAAGAAACATTCAGTACTTC
CASSSLSGQGRNIQYF